These 30 T cell receptor beta chains came from one sample sequenced in a study of cytomegalovirus exposure and HLA in healthy donors (dated by TCRdb to 2016 to 2017). Libraries were built with the immunoSEQ multiplex PCR assay. For the multiplex PCR, a mixture combining 60 forward primers for TCR Vbeta segments and 13 reverse primers for TCR Jbeta segments was used. TCRdb mirrors the immuneACCESS table, restricted to in-frame sequences. Some clones are absent from its copies; in checked studies, under half trace to an unresolved V gene, and the reason for the others is unknown. The sample table holds fewer than 200,000 clones, of which around 80% were seen once. The top ten clonotypes cover approximately 1.2% of the sample. Material: PBMCs. These receptors came from a girl aged 2 to 10 in good health and CMV-seropositive.

Only one count was recorded for this clone. The chain carries TRBV12-5 and TRBJ1-5; TRBD1 is a possible D gene (5 bases). Trimming cost V 1 base and J 0 bases, with 13 bases left between them. There are 17 residues in the CDR3. Germline V gene lookup returns CDR1 LGHNT and CDR2 FRNRAP. CDR3 region: CASGLGIWGYSNQPQHF. The DNA for the CDR3 is TGTGCTAGTGGTTTGGGGATTTGGGGCTATAGCAATCAGCCCCAGCATTTT. The variable domain in full, completed from reference TRBV12-5 and TRBJ1-5, reads DARVTQTPRHKVTEMGQEVTMRCQPILGHNTVFWYRQTMMQGLELLAYFRNRAPLDDSGMPKDRFSAEMPDATLATLKIQPSEPRDSAVYFCASGLGIWGYSNQPQHFGDGTRLSIL.

The chain joins TRBV6-1 to TRBJ1-1, with D possibly being TRBD1 (5 bases). Between the trimmed V and J ends, which lost 8 bases and 4 bases, there was a span of 11 bases. The CDR3 runs 12 residues. CDR1 MNHNS and CDR2 SASEGT come from the germline V gene. CDR3 DNA sequence: TGTGCCAGCGGCAGGGCCGGCACTGAAGCTTTCTTT. Protein sequence: CASGRAGTEAFF.

Only one count was recorded for this clone. The J gene is TRBJ1-2, the V gene TRBV19, with TRBD1 identical over 7 bases. V lost 5 bases, J lost 7 bases, and 4 bases stayed unmatched. The CDR3 extends over 12 amino acids. Per germline, CDR1 LNHDA and CDR2 SQIVND (reference sequence). The CDR3 is CASSVRQGGYTF. The CDR3 DNA reads TGTGCCAGTAGTGTCCGACAGGGTGGCTACACCTTC.

The chain combines TRBV5-1 with TRBJ2-1; 13 bases align to TRBD2. Germline CDR1 and CDR2: SGHRS and YFSETQ. CDR3 length: 17 residues. V lost 4 bases to trimming and J lost 2 bases; unmatched junction nucleotides: 6. The CDR3 DNA reads as TGCGCCAGCAGCCTGGGACTAGCGGGACTAACCTACAATGAGCAGTTCTTC. Amino acids: CASSLGLAGLTYNEQFF.

CDR3 region: CASSQLPTGSHNSPLHF. The CDR3 DNA follows: TGCGCCAGCAGCCAACTTCCGACAGGGTCCCATAATTCACCCCTCCACTTT. The J gene is TRBJ1-6, the V gene TRBV4-1, with TRBD1 identical over 7 bases. Germline V gene lookup returns CDR1 MGHRA and CDR2 YSYEKL. V was pared by 2 bases and J by 5 bases, with 9 bases of the junction left unmatched. This CDR3 has 17 residues.

This chain uses TRBV12-5 with TRBJ1-2; 12 bases agree with TRBD1. Germline values: CDR1 LGHNT, CDR2 FRNRAP. This CDR3 spans 17 amino acids. V gave up 2 bases and J gave up 6 bases; unmatched junction bases: 10. The CDR3 is CASGLLGTGGAANGYTF. The CDR3 DNA follows: TGTGCTAGTGGTTTGTTGGGGACAGGGGGCGCAGCCAATGGCTACACCTTC.

V is TRBV29-1 and J is TRBJ2-3; TRBD1 matches 8 bases. CDR3 length: 16 residues. The germline CDR1 and CDR2 sequences are SQVTM and ANQGSEA. With 1 base clipped from V and 5 bases from J, the junction kept 11 bases outside the gene matches. This CDR3 is CSVEAGDRNLQDTQYF. CDR3 in DNA: TGCAGCGTTGAAGCTGGGGACAGGAACCTTCAAGATACGCAGTATTTT.

The V call is TRBV15, the J call TRBJ1-2; TRBD1 matches at 11 bases. From germline, CDR1 is LNHNV and CDR2 YYDKDF (reference sequence). Unmatched junction bases numbered 13, after V lost 2 bases and J lost 2 bases. This CDR3 is 19 amino acids long. CDR3: CATSRRGQGAIPLNYGYTF. The CDR3 DNA reads as TGTGCCACCAGCAGACGCGGACAGGGGGCAATACCTTTAAACTATGGCTACACCTTC.

The chain is built from TRBV5-1 and TRBJ1-2, with D hard to call. The length of the CDR3 is 13 residues. V lost 1 base, J lost 6 bases, and 10 bases lay in between. Germline V gene data show CDR1 as SGHRS and CDR2 as YFSETQ. The CDR3 DNA sequence: TGCGCCAGCAGCTTGTCGGGTATCAATGGCTACACCTTC. Translating it yields CASSLSGINGYTF.

The rearrangement uses TRBV7-2 and TRBJ1-5, with TRBD1 identical over 8 bases. V dropped 5 bases and J dropped 4; count of bases not matched to a gene: 7. The CDR3 length is 15 residues. CDR1 SGHTA and CDR2 FQGNSA come from the germline V gene. Written as DNA, the CDR3 is TGTGCCAGCAGCAGCTGGACAGGGCCAAATCAGCCCCAGCATTTT. It translates to CASSSWTGPNQPQHF.

The rearrangement links TRBV16 to TRBJ1-1, with TRBD1 identical over 10 bases. After removal of 3 bases from V and 5 bases from J, the junction contained 6 bases not matched to a gene. This CDR3 spans 15 amino acids. Germline V gene sequence: CDR1 KGHSY, CDR2 FQNENV. The CDR3 DNA follows: TGTGCCAGCAGCCAGATGACAGGGGGCAGGACTGAAGCTTTCTTT. This translates into CASSQMTGGRTEAFF.

This sequence joins TRBV5-1 and TRBJ2-1, with TRBD1 matching 10 bases. The CDR3 length is 16 residues. Germline trimming cut 4 bases from V and 4 bases from J; bases unmatched to any gene: 8. The germline V gene has CDR1 SGHRS and CDR2 YFSETQ. The CDR3 DNA sequence: TGCGCCAGCAGCCCGAGTGGGACAGGGGTATACAATGAGCAGTTCTTC. It translates to CASSPSGTGVYNEQFF. Complete variable domain (other parts from reference TRBV5-1 and TRBJ2-1): KAGVTQTPRYLIKTRGQQVTLSCSPISGHRSVSWYQQTPGQGLQFLFEYFSETQRNKGNFPGRFSGRQFSNSRSEMNVSTLELGDSALYLCASSPSGTGVYNEQFFGPGTRLTVL.

This chain uses TRBV2 with TRBJ1-2; possible D gene TRBD1, 5 bases. From germline, CDR1 is SNHLY and CDR2 FYNNEI. Trimming took off 9 bases at V and 2 bases at J, with 19 bases between the two ends. CDR3 length equals 15 residues. Here the CDR3 DNA reads TGTGCCAGGGGGACTACTCCGGGTCTAAACTATGGCTACACCTTC. Its translation is CARGTTPGLNYGYTF.

The gene calls are TRBV28 and TRBJ1-3; D is ambiguous. Germline CDR1 and CDR2: MDHEN and SYDVKM. Between the trimmed V and J ends, which lost 7 bases and 0 bases, there was a span of 13 bases. This CDR3 region has 15 residues. The CDR3: CASTSLRLSGNTIYF. The DNA for the CDR3 is TGTGCCAGCACCTCCCTGCGACTCTCTGGAAACACCATATATTTT.

This clone was detected only once. This chain uses TRBV28 with TRBJ1-5; no clear D. The CDR3 runs to 15 residues. CDR1 is MDHEN and CDR2 is SYDVKM in the germline V gene. Deletions cut 0 bases from V and 0 bases from J, with 6 bases between. The CDR3 DNA is TGTGCCAGCAGTTTATGGCAGGATAGCAATCAGCCCCAGCATTTT. Encoded protein: CASSLWQDSNQPQHF.

The CDR3 bases are TGTGCCAGCAGCCTCCAGCGGTTCCCTATCGGGAGCACAGATACGCAGTATTTT. This sequence encodes CASSLQRFPIGSTDTQYF. This rearrangement joins TRBV7-8 to TRBJ2-3, with D possibly matching TRBD2 (5 bases). V was shortened by 5 bases and J by 0 bases, with 21 bases between the two germline ends. The CDR3 runs to 18 residues. Looked up from germline, CDR1 is SGHVS and CDR2 is FQNEAQ.

The genes are TRBV5-4 and TRBJ1-1; a weak D match, TRBD1 (5 bases). The V end was cut by 4 bases, the J end by 1 base, with 5 bases between. Germline loops: CDR1 SGHNT, CDR2 YYREEE (reference sequence). The CDR3 is 12 amino acids. CDR3 loop: CASSRGNTEAFF. The CDR3 coding sequence is TGTGCCAGCAGCAGGGGGAACACTGAAGCTTTCTTT.

This chain uses TRBV19 with TRBJ2-3; no clear D. The V gene's germline CDR1 is LNHDA and CDR2 SQIVND (reference sequence). The CDR3 is 13 amino acids. The germline V and J ends were trimmed by 4 bases and 1 base, with 6 bases remaining between them. The CDR3 DNA sequence: TGTGCCAGTAGTAATCTAGGCACAGATACGCAGTATTTT. This gives the protein CASSNLGTDTQYF.

V gene TRBV19 combines with J gene TRBJ2-3; 8 nucleotides line up with TRBD2. The CDR3 consists of 17 residues. Trimming at V came to 2 bases and at J to 2 bases, leaving 9 bases not matched to a gene. Looked up from germline, CDR1 is LNHDA and CDR2 is SQIVND (reference sequence). As DNA, the CDR3 is TGTGCCAGTAGTATAATCGGTCTAGCGGGTATCACAGATACGCAGTATTTT. Protein: CASSIIGLAGITDTQYF.

The chain combines TRBV11-2 with TRBJ1-2, with D possibly being TRBD1 (5 bases). This CDR3 has 16 residues. Germline V CDR1 and CDR2: SGHAT, FQNNGV. The ends were cut back, 6 bases at V and 2 bases at J, with 19 bases in the middle. CDR3 amino acids: CASRGLRAGTNYGYTF. The DNA of the CDR3 is TGTGCCAGCAGGGGATTAAGGGCGGGGACCAACTATGGCTACACCTTC.

The chain couples TRBV28 to TRBJ2-1; the D gene is possibly TRBD1 (6 bases). Germline V gene data show CDR1 as MDHEN and CDR2 as SYDVKM. V dropped 5 bases and J dropped 2 bases, with 13 bases sitting between them. This CDR3 has 15 residues. In DNA form, the CDR3 reads TGTGCCAGCAGTCCACCAACAGGGACCTACAATGAGCAGTTCTTC. It codes for CASSPPTGTYNEQFF.

The chain joins TRBV4-1 to TRBJ2-7, with 7 bases lining up with TRBD1. This CDR3 has 18 residues. With V trimmed by 1 base and J by 3 bases, 15 bases remained unmatched. CDR1 and CDR2 from the germline V gene are MGHRA and YSYEKL. The chain's CDR3 is CASSQVGIPGQIFYEQYF. In DNA form, the CDR3 reads TGCGCCAGCAGCCAAGTGGGCATCCCGGGACAGATTTTCTACGAGCAGTACTTC.

This chain uses TRBV4-1 with TRBJ1-2, with 8 bases matching TRBD1. CDR3 length equals 15 residues. With 0 bases clipped from V and 7 bases from J, the junction kept 7 bases outside the gene matches. Germline-derived CDR1 and CDR2 are MGHRA and YSYEKL. The CDR3 sequence is CASSQDLQGASGYTF. The CDR3 bases are TGCGCCAGCAGCCAAGATCTGCAGGGGGCGAGTGGCTACACCTTC.

CDR3 sequence reads: CASSLVRGTIYEQYF. The DNA of the CDR3 is TGTGCCAGCAGTTTAGTGCGGGGCACGATTTACGAGCAGTACTTC. The rearrangement uses TRBV28 and TRBJ2-7; tentatively, D is TRBD2 (6 bases). Trimming shortened V by 2 bases and J by 4 bases, and 15 bases separated the two germline ends. The CDR3 spans 15 residues. CDR1 MDHEN and CDR2 SYDVKM come from the germline V gene.

This chain links TRBV4-1 with TRBJ1-2, with unresolved D. The CDR3 has 15 residues. Germline V CDR1 and CDR2: MGHRA, YSYEKL. Trimming stripped 3 bases from V and 3 bases from J, with 14 bases between. The CDR3 sequence: CASSQPGEVDYGYTF. Here the CDR3 DNA reads TGCGCCAGCAGCCAGCCTGGGGAGGTCGACTATGGCTACACCTTC.

The chain is built from TRBV10-3 and TRBJ1-2; 7 positions agree with TRBD1. The ends lost 3 bases at V and 5 bases at J; junction bases unmatched: 12. Looked up from germline, CDR1 is ENHRY and CDR2 is SYGVKD. CDR3 length equals 16 residues. The CDR3 protein is CAISERQTGPRYGYTF. The DNA for the CDR3 is TGTGCCATCAGTGAAAGGCAGACAGGGCCCAGGTATGGCTACACCTTC.

The CDR3 DNA reads as TGTGCCAGTAGTAGGGACAGAGTGGATCAGTTCTTC. This gives the protein CASSRDRVDQFF. The rearrangement uses TRBV19 and TRBJ2-1; TRBD1 aligns across 7 bases. With 4 bases clipped from V and 13 bases from J, the junction kept 7 bases outside the gene matches. There are 12 residues in the CDR3. In germline, CDR1 is LNHDA, CDR2 SQIVND (reference sequence). The full variable domain, in which reference TRBV19 and TRBJ2-1 provide the parts outside the CDR3, is DGGITQSPKYLFRKEGQNVTLSCEQNLNHDAMYWYRQDPGQGLRLIYYSQIVNDFQKGDIAEGYSVSREKKESFPLTVTSAQKNPTAFYLCASSRDRVDQFFGPGTRLTVL.

This rearrangement joins TRBV7-9 to TRBJ2-7, with a tentative D call TRBD1 (6 bases). Per the germline V gene, CDR1 is SEHNR and CDR2 is FQNEAQ (reference sequence). The ends were cut back, 5 bases at V and 4 bases at J, with 9 bases in the middle. The CDR3 is 12 residues long. The CDR3 reads CASSPDRYEQYF. The CDR3 DNA reads TGTGCCAGCAGCCCGGACAGATACGAGCAGTACTTC.

This clone appeared many times. CDR3 sequence (DNA): TGTGCCAGCCTCAGAGGGACAGAGAACACCGGGGAGCTGTTTTTT. It translates to CASLRGTENTGELFF. The rearrangement links TRBV6-5 to TRBJ2-2; 7 bases line up with TRBD1. CDR1 MNHEY and CDR2 SVGAGI come from the germline V gene. There are 15 residues in the CDR3. V dropped 8 bases and J dropped 1; count of bases not matched to a gene: 7.

J is TRBJ2-1 and V is TRBV19; D is ambiguous. This CDR3 spans 13 amino acids. V lost 10 bases, J lost 1 base, and 11 bases lay in between. Germline V gene data show CDR1 as LNHDA and CDR2 as SQIVND (reference sequence). The CDR3 here is CATTTGSYNEQFF. In DNA form, the CDR3 reads TGTGCCACTACTACGGGTTCCTACAATGAGCAGTTCTTC.